The 23 T cell receptor beta chains reported below all come from one sample, sequenced in a study of cytomegalovirus exposure and HLA in healthy donors. The study ran its PCR with 60 Vbeta and 13 Jbeta primers. Libraries were prepared by immunoSEQ multiplex PCR; TCRdb keeps only in-frame clonotypes and omits some of them. The sample carries around 200,000 clones, around 80% recorded once. The sequencing input was PBMCs. These receptor sequences come from a woman aged 55 to 70 in good health and CMV-seropositive.

V gene TRBV7-2 combines with J gene TRBJ2-3; a weak D match, TRBD2 (6 bases). V dropped 4 bases and J dropped 7 bases, with 9 bases sitting between them. CDR3 length: 12 amino acids. The V gene's germline CDR1 is SGHTA and CDR2 FQGNSA. The CDR3 is CASSSAGNTQYF. The CDR3 bases are TGTGCCAGCAGCTCCGCGGGGAATACGCAGTATTTT.

The chain carries TRBV5-1 and TRBJ2-7, with 10 nucleotides matching TRBD2. CDR1 SGHRS and CDR2 YFSETQ come from the germline V gene. The CDR3 is made up of 14 amino acids. The junction had 8 bases not matched to a gene; V was cut back by 5 bases and J by 6 bases. The CDR3 coding sequence is TGCGCCAGCAGTCCAAGCGGGGGGGCTGTCGAGCAGTACTTC. It codes for CASSPSGGAVEQYF.

This clone was counted a few times. Other DNA variants within this sample encode the same CDR3. This sequence joins TRBV18 and TRBJ2-7, with D possibly matching TRBD2 (6 bases). Germline values: CDR1 KGHSH, CDR2 LQKENI. V lost 0 bases to trimming and J lost 3 bases, with 6 bases between them. The CDR3 runs 13 residues. The CDR3 sequence is CASSPPGSYEQYF. CDR3 nucleotide sequence: TGTGCCAGCTCACCACCCGGGAGCTACGAGCAGTACTTC. The full variable domain, its missing parts supplied by reference TRBV18 and TRBJ2-7, is NAGVMQNPRHLVRRRGQEARLRCSPMKGHSHVYWYRQLPEEGLKFMVYLQKENIIDESGMPKERFSAEFPKEGPSILRIQQVVRGDSAAYFCASSPPGSYEQYFGPGTRLTVT.

For this clone: Because the CDR3's place on the DNA is in doubt, the DNA is left out and the CDR3 is given as listed by TCRdb. CDR3 region: CASSWGQGTSYERYF. The rearrangement links TRBV27 to TRBJ2-5; the D segment call TRBD1 is taken from the table without a DNA check. The CDR3 sequence runs 15 residues, both termini included. The germline V gene encodes CDR1 MNHEY and CDR2 SMNVEV (reference sequence).

The CDR3 region has the DNA TGTGCCAGCAGCGTAGTGGGGGGGGAGCAGTACTTC. This encodes CASSVVGGEQYF. The chain uses TRBV9 and TRBJ2-7; 7 bases are a match to TRBD2. This CDR3 is built from 12 residues. V lost 0 bases, J lost 7 bases, and 1 base stayed unmatched. Germline V CDR1 and CDR2: SGDLS, YYNGEE.

This clone was seen a handful of times. This chain uses TRBV28 with TRBJ2-1; 10 bases map to TRBD2. This CDR3 has 14 amino acids. The V segment lost 6 bases and the J segment 7 bases; nucleotides outside the gene matches: 6. The germline V gene encodes CDR1 MDHEN and CDR2 SYDVKM. The CDR3, as DNA: TGTGCCAGCAGGGAACTAGCGGGATGGAATGAGCAGTTCTTC. Translation: CASRELAGWNEQFF.

The CDR3 protein is CASSLERGPYIYEQYF. CDR3 nucleotide sequence: TGTGCCAGCAGCTTAGAAAGGGGCCCTTATATCTACGAGCAGTACTTC. The chain uses TRBV7-2 and TRBJ2-7; a possible D gene is TRBD1 (5 bases). The CDR3 covers 16 residues. The ends were cut back, 1 base at V and 3 bases at J, with 16 bases in the middle. CDR1 is SGHTA and CDR2 is FQGNSA in the germline V gene.

The rearrangement joins TRBV6-5 to TRBJ2-2, with D possibly being TRBD1 (6 bases). The germline V gene encodes CDR1 MNHEY and CDR2 SVGAGI. This CDR3 spans 14 amino acids. Trimming pared 2 bases from V and 6 bases from J, leaving 10 bases between. The CDR3 sequence is CASSYGAGAGELFF. CDR3 coding DNA: TGTGCCAGCAGTTACGGGGCAGGGGCCGGGGAGCTGTTTTTT.

The chain recombines TRBV30 with TRBJ2-7, with 7 bases aligning to TRBD1. The ends lost 3 bases at V and 3 bases at J; junction bases unmatched: 8. CDR3 length: 14 amino acids. CDR1 and CDR2 (germline): GTSNPN, SVGIG (reference sequence). CDR3 sequence: CAWRRTGVLYEQYF. The CDR3 coding sequence is TGTGCCTGGAGGCGGACAGGAGTTCTCTACGAGCAGTACTTC.

The rearrangement uses TRBV6-5 and TRBJ1-4; D gene ambiguous. Germline lookup yields CDR1 MNHEY and CDR2 SVGAGI. The CDR3 covers 15 residues. V lost 0 bases and J 8 bases, leaving 13 bases between the germline ends. The CDR3 DNA reads as TGTGCCAGCAGTTACTCGAATGTGGTCGGGGAAAAACTGTTTTTT. Protein: CASSYSNVVGEKLFF.

The chain uses TRBV6-1 and TRBJ1-4; 7 nucleotides agree with TRBD1. The CDR3 length is 14 residues. CDR1 MNHNS and CDR2 SASEGT come from the germline V gene. J was trimmed by 10 bases and V by 3 bases; bases with no gene match: 8. Here the CDR3 DNA reads TGTGCCAGCAGTGACGAAACAGGGGACGGAAAACTGTTTTTT. It translates to CASSDETGDGKLFF.

V usage is TRBV2 and J usage is TRBJ1-3; D unresolved. Germline V gene sequence: CDR1 SNHLY, CDR2 FYNNEI. Trimming cost V 6 bases and J 1 base, with 13 bases left between them. The CDR3 covers 15 residues. The DNA of the CDR3 is TGTGCCAGCAGGCGGATCGTAGCGTCTGGAAACACCATATATTTT. It encodes CASRRIVASGNTIYF. The full variable domain, in which reference TRBV2 and TRBJ1-3 provide the parts outside the CDR3, is EPEVTQTPSHQVTQMGQEVILRCVPISNHLYFYWYRQILGQKVEFLVSFYNNEISEKSEIFDDQFSVERPDGSNFTLKIRSTKLEDSAMYFCASRRIVASGNTIYFGEGSWLTVV.

The gene calls are TRBV6-4 and TRBJ2-3; D perhaps matches TRBD1 (5 bases). Trimming removed 8 bases at V and 0 bases at J, with 12 bases between. Germline CDR1 reads MRHNA; CDR2 reads SNTAGT. The CDR3 loop spans 14 amino acids. The CDR3 DNA reads as TGTGCCAGCCGACAGTCCTGGAGCACAGATACGCAGTATTTT. This encodes CASRQSWSTDTQYF.

The genes are TRBV2 and TRBJ2-7; D is unclear. Trimming cost V 4 bases and J 7 bases, with 11 bases left between them. Germline values: CDR1 SNHLY, CDR2 FYNNEI. This CDR3 has 12 residues. In DNA, the CDR3 is TGTGCCAGCAGTGCAGGTTTGAGTGAGCAGTACTTC. It codes for CASSAGLSEQYF.

There are a few counts of this clone. The genes are TRBV9 and TRBJ1-1, with D unresolved. CDR1 SGDLS and CDR2 YYNGEE come from the germline V gene. V dropped 2 bases and J dropped 5 bases, with 16 bases sitting between them. This CDR3 has 15 amino acids. CDR3 protein: CASSVTLREGTEAFF. The CDR3 coding sequence is TGTGCCAGCAGCGTCACCCTTCGGGAAGGGACTGAAGCTTTCTTT.

This chain links TRBV7-3 with TRBJ2-3, with D possibly being TRBD2 (5 bases). Germline loops: CDR1 SGHTA, CDR2 FQGTGA. This CDR3 region has 16 residues. With 5 bases removed from V and 3 bases from J, the gap between germline ends came to 18 bases. The CDR3 is CASSRTRADRTDTQYF. In DNA form, the CDR3 reads TGTGCCAGCAGCCGCACGAGGGCCGATAGGACAGATACGCAGTATTTT.

V and J are TRBV11-3 and TRBJ2-1; 11 bases align to TRBD2. Unmatched junction bases numbered 4, after V lost 6 bases and J lost 3 bases. CDR1 is SGHNT, CDR2 YENEEA, per germline. The CDR3 has 15 residues. CDR3 sequence (DNA): TGTGCCAGCAGTCTCGGGACTAGCGGCTACAATGAGCAGTTCTTC. Translated, it gives CASSLGTSGYNEQFF. The entire variable domain, with the rest obtained from reference TRBV11-3 and TRBJ2-1, is as follows: EAGVVQSPRYKIIEKKQPVAFWCNPISGHNTLYWYLQNLGQGPELLIRYENEEAVDDSQLPKDRFSAERLKGVDSTLKIQPAELGDSAVYLCASSLGTSGYNEQFFGPGTRLTVL.

The gene calls are TRBV19 and TRBJ2-7; 10 bases match TRBD1. The V and J ends lost 5 bases and 3 bases, in that order; junction bases with no gene match: 4. The length of the CDR3 is 14 residues. The germline V gene has CDR1 LNHDA and CDR2 SQIVND (reference sequence). DNA of the CDR3: TGTGCCAGTAGTGTTCGGACAGGGGGCTACGAGCAGTACTTC. It codes for CASSVRTGGYEQYF.

The chain has TRBV19 and TRBJ2-7, with 9 bases matching TRBD1. V was clipped by 6 bases and J by 6 bases; unmatched bases: 6. Germline V gene lookup returns CDR1 LNHDA and CDR2 SQIVND (reference sequence). CDR3 length: 13 amino acids. The CDR3 bases are TGTGCCAGTAGCCCGGACAGGGGAAGCGAGCAGTACTTC. This gives the protein CASSPDRGSEQYF.

This chain joins TRBV7-3 and TRBJ2-7, with 9 positions matching TRBD2. Trimming took 5 bases from V and 2 from J; bases not matched to a gene: 4. The CDR3 extends over 14 amino acids. The germline V gene has CDR1 SGHTA and CDR2 FQGTGA. In nucleotides, the CDR3 is TGTGCCAGCAGCCCAGCGGGAGGTCCCTACGAGCAGTACTTC. Encoded protein: CASSPAGGPYEQYF.

In its sample, this clone was seen a few times. V gene TRBV28 combines with J gene TRBJ1-1; D perhaps matches TRBD1 (6 bases). This CDR3 has 13 amino acids. The V gene's germline CDR1 is MDHEN and CDR2 SYDVKM. V was clipped by 9 bases and J by 6 bases, with 17 bases between them. In DNA form, the CDR3 reads TGTGCCAGTTCACAGGGTAATCCTCCTGAAGCTTTCTTT. This sequence encodes CASSQGNPPEAFF.

In this sample, this clone turned up a few times. The chain carries TRBV6-1 and TRBJ2-1; a possible D gene is TRBD2 (5 bases). The CDR3 is made up of 14 amino acids. Germline V CDR1 and CDR2: MNHNS, SASEGT. Trimming shortened V by 6 bases and J by 7 bases, and 16 bases separated the two germline ends. In DNA form, the CDR3 reads TGTGCCAGCAGCCGCGCGGGCCCTATGAATGAGCAGTTCTTC. Encoded protein: CASSRAGPMNEQFF.

J is TRBJ1-3 and V is TRBV30, with TRBD1 matching 7 bases. The ends lost 0 bases at V and 5 bases at J; junction bases unmatched: 4. CDR3 length equals 14 residues. Per the germline V gene, CDR1 is GTSNPN and CDR2 is SVGIG (reference sequence). The CDR3 DNA follows: TGTGCCTGGAGTGTCAACAGGGGTCGAAACACCATATATTTT. This translates into CAWSVNRGRNTIYF.